The clone carrying this T cell receptor (beta chain) was observed a few times. The antigen is not known. The data were produced by immunoSEQ multiplex PCR, yet TCRdb's version contains in-frame clones alone and is incomplete. The sample gives fewer than 70,000 clones, approximately 91% of which show up once; more than 1.5% is in the top ten. The source of the sample is a study of a mutant IDH1 vaccine in newly diagnosed glioma. Study details: Every participant had undergone radiotherapy, temozolomide, or both before, and most underwent both.

Germline V gene data show CDR1 as MDHEN and CDR2 as SYDVKM. The junction had 19 bases not matched to a gene; V was cut back by 6 bases and J by 3 bases. The CDR3 is made up of 19 amino acids. Regarding the study as a whole: The occurrence of vaccine-induced immune responses was seen in 93.3% of patients.

The time point is: week 11, during vaccination. Each dose of the vaccine consisted of 300 ug of mutant IDH1 20-mer peptide, with topical imiquimod. New astrocytomas of WHO grade 3 or 4 that were IDH1-mutant and ATRX-lost were found in the donors. The sample in question was PBMCs, obtained from a glioma patient whose treatment included an IDH1 peptide vaccine. The V call is TRBV28, the J call TRBJ1-3; 8 bases are shared with TRBD1. The TCR sequence derives from a man aged 40-50 years with glioma. The CDR3 DNA sequence: TGTGCCAGCAGCCACCTCGGGACAGGCCAGTTGGTTGGTGGAAACACCATATATTTT. Its translation: CASSHLGTGQLVGGNTIYF.